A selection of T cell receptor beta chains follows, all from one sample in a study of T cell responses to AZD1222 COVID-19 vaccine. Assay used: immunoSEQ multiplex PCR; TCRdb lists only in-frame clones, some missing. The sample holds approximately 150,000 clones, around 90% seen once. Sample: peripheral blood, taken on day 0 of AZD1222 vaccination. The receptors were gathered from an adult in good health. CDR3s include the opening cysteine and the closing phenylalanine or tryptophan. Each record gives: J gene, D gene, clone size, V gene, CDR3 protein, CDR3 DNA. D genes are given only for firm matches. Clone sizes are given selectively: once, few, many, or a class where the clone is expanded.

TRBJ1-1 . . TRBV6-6 CASRLNTEAFF TGTGCCAGCAGATTGAACACTGAAGCTTTCTTT
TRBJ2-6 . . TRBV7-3 CASSPVVGANVLTF TGTGCCAGCAGCCCCGTCGTAGGGGCCAACGTCCTGACTTTC
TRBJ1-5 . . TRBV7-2 CASSLRQEGQPQHF TGTGCCAGCAGCTTAAGGCAGGAGGGTCAGCCCCAGCATTTT
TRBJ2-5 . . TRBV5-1 CASSLRGETQETQYF TGCGCCAGCAGCTTGCGGGGAGAGACGCAAGAGACCCAGTACTTC
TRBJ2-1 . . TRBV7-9 CASSARQDYNEQFF TGTGCCAGCAGCGCAAGACAGGACTACAATGAGCAGTTCTTC
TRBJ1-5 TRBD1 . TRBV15 CATSADRGKNQPQHF TGTGCCACCAGCGCAGACAGGGGGAAAAATCAGCCCCAGCATTTT
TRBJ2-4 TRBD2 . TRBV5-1 CASSCPPRAHRLAGVAKNIQYF TGCGCCAGCAGCTGCCCCCCGAGGGCACACAGACTAGCTGGCGTAGCCAAAAACATTCAGTACTTC
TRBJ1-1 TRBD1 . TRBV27 CASRQGSVSGTEAFF TGTGCCAGCAGACAGGGGAGTGTTTCGGGCACTGAAGCTTTCTTT
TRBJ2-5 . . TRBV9 CASSVGGGQQGETQYF TGTGCCAGCAGCGTAGGAGGAGGGCAGCAGGGAGAGACCCAGTACTTC
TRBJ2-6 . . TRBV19 CASRGPGGANVLTF TGTGCCAGTAGAGGTCCAGGTGGGGCCAACGTCCTGACTTTC
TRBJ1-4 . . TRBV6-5 CASSYLDSSEKLFF TGTGCCAGCAGTTACTTGGACAGTTCGGAAAAACTGTTTTTT
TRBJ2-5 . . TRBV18 CASSLQQETQYF TGTGCCAGCTCACTACAACAAGAGACCCAGTACTTC
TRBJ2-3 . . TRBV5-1 CASSFTGADTQYF TGCGCCAGCAGCTTCACGGGAGCAGATACGCAGTATTTT
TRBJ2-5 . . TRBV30 CAWSVERGPRETQYF TGTGCCTGGAGTGTCGAGCGCGGTCCAAGAGAGACCCAGTACTTC
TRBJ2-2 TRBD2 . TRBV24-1 CATSDLGLASNTGELFF TGTGCCACCAGTGACCTGGGACTAGCGAGTAACACCGGGGAGCTGTTTTTT
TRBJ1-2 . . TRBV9 CASSVATEPNYGYTF TGTGCCAGCAGCGTCGCGACAGAGCCTAACTATGGCTACACCTTC
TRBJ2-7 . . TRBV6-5 CASRGGGAREQYF TGTGCCAGCAGGGGCGGTGGGGCACGGGAGCAGTACTTC
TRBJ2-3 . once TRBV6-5 CASSYQGAEYF TGTGCCAGCAGTTACCAGGGAGCGGAGTATTTT
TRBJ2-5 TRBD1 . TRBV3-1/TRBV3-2 CASSPTGKETQYF TGTGCCAGCAGCCCGACAGGGAAAGAGACCCAGTACTTC
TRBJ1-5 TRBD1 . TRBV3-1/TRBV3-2 CASSQGQGKLPQHF TGTGCCAGCAGCCAGGGACAGGGTAAGTTGCCCCAGCATTTT
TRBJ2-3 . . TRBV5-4 CASSSGASGTDTQYF TGTGCCAGCAGCTCCGGGGCTAGCGGCACAGATACGCAGTATTTT
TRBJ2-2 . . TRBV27 CASSLGRPPETGELFF TGTGCCAGCAGTTTAGGCCGGCCCCCGGAGACCGGGGAGCTGTTTTTT
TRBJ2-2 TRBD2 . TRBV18 CASSPPSGRDTGELFF TGTGCCAGCTCACCACCGAGCGGGAGGGACACCGGGGAGCTGTTTTTT
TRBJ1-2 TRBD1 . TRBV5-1 CASSPGQNYGYTF TGCGCCAGCAGCCCGGGACAGAACTATGGCTACACCTTC
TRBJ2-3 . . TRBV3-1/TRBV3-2 CASSQVQGDTQYF TGTGCCAGCAGCCAAGTTCAGGGTGATACGCAGTATTTT
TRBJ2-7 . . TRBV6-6 CASSYSGLHEQYF TGTGCCAGCAGTTACTCAGGGCTCCACGAGCAGTACTTC
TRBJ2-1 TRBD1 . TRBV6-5 CASTQGDRGRNEQFF TGTGCCAGCACCCAGGGGGACAGGGGTCGCAATGAGCAGTTCTTC
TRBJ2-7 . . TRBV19 CASSIVRDAYEQYF TGTGCCAGTAGTATCGTCCGGGACGCCTACGAGCAGTACTTC
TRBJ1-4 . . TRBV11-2 CASSLVWGNEKLFF TGTGCCAGCAGCTTAGTTTGGGGTAATGAAAAACTGTTTTTT
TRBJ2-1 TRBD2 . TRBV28 CASSLGLGGGRDNEQFF TGTGCCAGCAGTTTAGGACTGGGCGGGGGTCGGGACAATGAGCAGTTCTTC
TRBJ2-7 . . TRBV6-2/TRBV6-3 CASSYSLLGLYEQYF TGTGCCAGCAGTTACTCCCTTCTGGGCTTATACGAGCAGTACTTC
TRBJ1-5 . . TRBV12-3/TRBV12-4 CASNPWRGPQHF TGTGCCAGCAATCCCTGGAGGGGGCCCCAGCATTTT
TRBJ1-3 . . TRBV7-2 CASSLAATSGNTIYF TGTGCCAGCAGCTTAGCGGCGACAAGTGGAAACACCATATATTTT
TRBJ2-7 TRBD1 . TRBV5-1 CASSLLGQGQDEQYF TGCGCCAGCAGCTTGCTGGGACAGGGGCAGGACGAGCAGTACTTC
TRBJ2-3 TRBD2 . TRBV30 CACLSGRATDTQYF TGTGCCTGCCTGAGCGGGAGGGCCACAGATACGCAGTATTTT
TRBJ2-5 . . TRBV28 CASSPPTVRGQYF TGTGCCAGCAGCCCTCCCACGGTGCGCGGCCAGTACTTC
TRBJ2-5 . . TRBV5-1 CASSAPRGGKETQYF TGCGCCAGCAGCGCCCCCCGGGGTGGGAAAGAGACCCAGTACTTC
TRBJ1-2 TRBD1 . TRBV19 CASRPPGQGAYGYTF TGTGCCAGTAGACCTCCGGGACAGGGGGCTTATGGCTACACCTTC
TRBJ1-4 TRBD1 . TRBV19 CASRANRGDRVSGNEKLFF TGTGCCAGTCGCGCCAATCGGGGGGACAGGGTTTCGGGGAATGAAAAACTGTTTTTT
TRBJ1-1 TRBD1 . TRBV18 CASSASTGKNTEAFF TGTGCCAGCTCCGCCTCGACAGGGAAGAACACTGAAGCTTTCTTT
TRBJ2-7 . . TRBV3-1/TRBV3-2 CASGAGVYEQYF TGTGCCAGCGGGGCCGGTGTCTACGAGCAGTACTTC
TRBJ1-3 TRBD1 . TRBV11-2 CASSLQQGASGNTIYF TGTGCCAGCAGCTTACAACAGGGGGCTTCTGGAAACACCATATATTTT
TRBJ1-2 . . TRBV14 CASSPDGNYGYTF TGTGCCAGCAGCCCGGACGGTAACTATGGCTACACCTTC